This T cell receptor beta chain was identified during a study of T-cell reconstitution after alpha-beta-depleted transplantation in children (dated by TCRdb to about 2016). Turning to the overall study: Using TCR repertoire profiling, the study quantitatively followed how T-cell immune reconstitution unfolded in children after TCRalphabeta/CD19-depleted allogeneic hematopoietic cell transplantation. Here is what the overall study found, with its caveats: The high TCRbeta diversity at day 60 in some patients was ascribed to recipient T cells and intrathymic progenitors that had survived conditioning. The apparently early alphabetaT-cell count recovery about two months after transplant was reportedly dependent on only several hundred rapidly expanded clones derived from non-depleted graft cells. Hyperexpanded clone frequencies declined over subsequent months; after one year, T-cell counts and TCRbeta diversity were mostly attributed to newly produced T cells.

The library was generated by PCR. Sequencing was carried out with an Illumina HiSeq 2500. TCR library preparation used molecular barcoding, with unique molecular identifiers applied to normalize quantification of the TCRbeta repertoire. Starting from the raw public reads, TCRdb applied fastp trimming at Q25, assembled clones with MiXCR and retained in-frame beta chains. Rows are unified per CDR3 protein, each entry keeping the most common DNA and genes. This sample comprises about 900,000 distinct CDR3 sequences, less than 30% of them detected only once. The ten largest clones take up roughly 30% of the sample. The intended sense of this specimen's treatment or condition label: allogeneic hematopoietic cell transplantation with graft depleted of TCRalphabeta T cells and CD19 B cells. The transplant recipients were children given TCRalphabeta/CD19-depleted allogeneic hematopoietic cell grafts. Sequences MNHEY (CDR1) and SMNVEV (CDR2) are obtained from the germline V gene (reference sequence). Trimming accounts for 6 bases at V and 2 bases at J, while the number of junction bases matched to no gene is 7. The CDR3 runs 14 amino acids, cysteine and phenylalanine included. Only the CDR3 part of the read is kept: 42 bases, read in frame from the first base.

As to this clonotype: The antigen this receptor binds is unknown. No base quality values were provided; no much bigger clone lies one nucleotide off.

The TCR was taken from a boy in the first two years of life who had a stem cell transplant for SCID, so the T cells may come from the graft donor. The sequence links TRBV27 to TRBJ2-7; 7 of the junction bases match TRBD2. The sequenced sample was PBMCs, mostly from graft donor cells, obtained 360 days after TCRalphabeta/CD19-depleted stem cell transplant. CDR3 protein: CASRPGLVPYEQYF. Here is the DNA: TGTGCCAGCAGACCCGGACTAGTTCCCTACGAGCAGTACTTC.